The 15 T cell receptor beta chains presented below share a single source sample, sequenced in a study of cytomegalovirus exposure and HLA in healthy donors (dated by TCRdb to 2016 to 2017). To prepare the library, the immunoSEQ multiplex PCR assay was applied. The multiplex PCR relied on a mix of 60 forward primers for TCR Vbeta segments and 13 reverse primers for TCR Jbeta segments. TCRdb limited this immuneACCESS table to in-frame rearrangements with V and J called. A share of clones is missing; checked studies link under half to unresolved V genes, and the rest is unexplained. The sample table shows fewer than 150,000 clones, and 70% to 80% are seen once. 4.9% of the sample is held by the ten biggest clonotypes. The sequenced sample was PBMCs. The receptor source for this set is a woman between 45 and 60 years old in good health and CMV-seronegative.

In this sample, this clone turned up a few times. This sequence joins TRBV6-6 and TRBJ1-2, with 8 bases aligning to TRBD1. The length of the CDR3 is 15 residues. Germline-derived CDR1 and CDR2 are MNHNY and SVGAGI (reference sequence). V was pared by 2 bases and J by 3 bases, with 5 bases of the junction left unmatched. CDR3 amino acids: CASSYPPGQDYGYTF. The CDR3 DNA follows: TGTGCCAGCAGTTACCCACCGGGACAGGACTATGGCTACACCTTC.

V is TRBV21-1 and J is TRBJ1-2; the listed D gene, TRBD1, was not tested against the DNA. TRBV21-1 is annotated as a pseudogene. The CDR3 consists of 16 residues. As DNA, the CDR3 is TGTGCCAGCAGCAAAAGAGGAAAAGCTGGGGCGCGGGGCTACACCTTC. The encoded protein is CASSKRGKAGARGYTF.

This clone has just one count. This rearrangement joins TRBV25-1 to TRBJ2-7, with TRBD2 as a possible D gene (8 bases). CDR3 length: 16 residues. Germline values: CDR1 MGHDK, CDR2 SYGVNS. Trimming left V 0 bases short and J 6 bases short, with 18 bases between. The CDR3 loop is CASSEYRTGGTSEQYF. DNA of the CDR3: TGTGCCAGCAGTGAATACAGGACAGGAGGGACTAGCGAGCAGTACTTC.

This clone was picked up a small number of times. Written as DNA, the CDR3 is TGTGCCTTAACCCCCGGGACAGGTGTTGTTTCACCCCTCCACTTT. This gives the protein CALTPGTGVVSPLHF. This chain links TRBV30 with TRBJ1-6; 8 positions match TRBD1. The CDR3 covers 15 residues. The V segment lost 7 bases and the J segment 9 bases; nucleotides outside the gene matches: 14. CDR1 and CDR2 from the germline V gene are GTSNPN and SVGIG (reference sequence).

The CDR3 region is CASSGTGVQPQHF. CDR3 in DNA: TGTGCCAGCAGTGGGACAGGGGTGCAGCCCCAGCATTTT. The chain uses TRBV6-1 and TRBJ1-5; 9 nucleotides align to TRBD1. V gave up 4 bases and J gave up 7 bases; unmatched junction bases: 2. This CDR3 is 13 amino acids long. Germline values: CDR1 MNHNS, CDR2 SASEGT.

The chain is built from TRBV11-2 and TRBJ2-7, with D tentatively TRBD1 (6 bases). V lost 3 bases to trimming and J lost 3 bases, with 9 bases between them. This CDR3 region has 13 residues. CDR1 and CDR2 from the germline V gene are SGHAT and FQNNGV. DNA of the CDR3: TGTGCCAGCAGCTTCCACAGGGTCTACGAGCAGTACTTC. This encodes CASSFHRVYEQYF.

The CDR3 here is CAWSVGGTGANVLTF. As DNA, the CDR3 is TGTGCCTGGAGTGTAGGAGGGACTGGGGCCAACGTCCTGACTTTC. This chain links TRBV30 with TRBJ2-6, with D perhaps matching TRBD2 (6 bases). In germline, CDR1 is GTSNPN, CDR2 SVGIG (reference sequence). V was cut by 0 bases and J by 2 bases, with 8 bases left in between. The CDR3 is 15 residues long.

The chain carries TRBV9 and TRBJ2-5; 10 bases map to TRBD1. The end of the DNA aligns better with TRBJ2-7, so the J call may be wrong. In germline, CDR1 is SGDLS, CDR2 YYNGEE. This CDR3 spans 15 amino acids. Written as DNA, the CDR3 is TGTGCCAGCAGCGTAGGGGACAGGGGCGGATACGAGCAGTACTTC. Protein sequence: CASSVGDRGGYEQYF.

The chain employs TRBV7-2 and TRBJ1-1; D gene uncertain. CDR3 length: 13 residues. The germline V gene has CDR1 SGHTA and CDR2 FQGNSA. Trimming pared 1 base from V and 11 bases from J, leaving 14 bases between. CDR3 sequence (DNA): TGTGCCAGCAGCTTAGTACCCCAAGAGGAGGCTTTCTTT. As protein: CASSLVPQEEAFF.

The chain uses TRBV29-1 and TRBJ1-1; 8 nucleotides match TRBD1. V was pared by 6 bases and J by 5 bases, with 2 bases of the junction left unmatched. Germline V gene sequence: CDR1 SQVTM, CDR2 ANQGSEA. CDR3 size: 11 residues. CDR3 coding DNA: TGCAGCGTCCAGGGGGCAACTGAAGCTTTCTTT. This encodes CSVQGATEAFF.

The chain has TRBV6-1 and TRBJ2-2; 9 bases match TRBD2. Germline CDR1 is MNHNS and CDR2 is SASEGT. This CDR3 comprises 16 residues. V lost 2 bases to trimming and J lost 3 bases; unmatched junction nucleotides: 4. The CDR3 sequence is CASSERAGGDTGELFF. The CDR3, as DNA: TGTGCCAGCAGTGAAAGGGCGGGGGGGGACACCGGGGAGCTGTTTTTT.

The chain has TRBV5-1 and TRBJ2-3; TRBD2 matches 10 bases. This CDR3 is built from 17 residues. Trimming took 3 bases from V and 6 from J; bases not matched to a gene: 13. Germline V gives CDR1 SGHRS, CDR2 YFSETQ. The CDR3 is CASSSTRETSGFDTQYF. DNA of the CDR3: TGCGCCAGCAGCTCGACAAGGGAGACTAGCGGGTTCGATACGCAGTATTTT.

V and J are TRBV7-6 and TRBJ1-5; a possible D gene is TRBD1 (6 bases). The ends were cut back, 1 base at V and 6 bases at J, with 7 bases in the middle. CDR1 and CDR2 from the germline V gene are SGHVS and FNYEAQ. This CDR3 contains 13 residues. CDR3 amino acids: CASSLDRVQPQHF. The CDR3, as DNA: TGTGCCAGCAGCTTAGACAGGGTTCAGCCCCAGCATTTT. Full variable domain (missing parts from reference TRBV7-6 and TRBJ1-5): GAGVSQSPRYKVTKRGQDVALRCDPISGHVSLYWYRQALGQGPEFLTYFNYEAQQDKSGLPNDRFSAERPEGSISTLTIQRTEQRDSAMYRCASSLDRVQPQHFGDGTRLSIL.

This chain uses TRBV7-3 with TRBJ1-1; 7 nucleotides line up with TRBD1. V was clipped by 5 bases and J by 3 bases; unmatched bases: 9. Germline loops: CDR1 SGHTA, CDR2 FQGTGA. The CDR3 loop spans 15 amino acids. Here the CDR3 reads CASSLTDRDDTEAFF. As DNA, the CDR3 is TGTGCCAGCAGCCTTACCGACAGGGACGACACTGAAGCTTTCTTT.

The chain links TRBV6-5 to TRBJ2-7; the match to TRBD1 covers 7 bases. CDR1 and CDR2 from the germline V gene are MNHEY and SVGAGI. Trimming took 2 bases from V and 2 from J; bases not matched to a gene: 6. This CDR3 comprises 15 residues. The CDR3 sequence: CASSYTGTETYEQYF. CDR3 bases: TGTGCCAGCAGTTACACCGGGACAGAGACCTACGAGCAGTACTTC.